The 14 T cell receptor beta chains given below trace back to one sample, sequenced in a study of blood T cell repertoires in COVID-19. Profiled with immunoSEQ multiplex PCR; TCRdb holds only in-frame clones, not every one. The sample lists approximately 200,000 clones, around nine tenths seen once, with roughly 4% in the top ten. Input material: PBMCs or T cells enriched from blood (not recorded which). All receptors derive from a woman aged 25 to 39 who had been exposed to COVID-19.

The gene calls are TRBV3-1 (or the pseudogene TRBV3-2) and TRBJ1-5, with D uncertain. Germline V lookup: CDR1 LGHDT, CDR2 YNNKEL (reference sequence). Trimming shortened V by 1 base and J by 2 bases, and 6 bases separated the two germline ends. This CDR3 is built from 14 residues. The CDR3 DNA reads TGTGCCAGCAGCCAAGGGGAGGGCAATCAGCCCCAGCATTTT. This translates into CASSQGEGNQPQHF.

The chain couples TRBV19 to TRBJ1-1; D is perhaps TRBD1 (5 bases). CDR1 and CDR2 (germline): LNHDA, SQIVND (reference sequence). The CDR3 runs 14 residues. The V and J ends lost 5 bases and 2 bases respectively, with 12 bases between them. Here the CDR3 reads CASSWGLLNTEAFF. The CDR3 region has the DNA TGTGCCAGTAGTTGGGGACTCCTCAACACTGAAGCTTTCTTT.

The chain carries TRBV29-1 and TRBJ1-5; tentative D call: TRBD1 (5 bases). This CDR3 comprises 14 residues. V shed 6 bases and J shed 3 bases, with 15 bases lying between them. Per the germline V gene, CDR1 is SQVTM and CDR2 is ANQGSEA. The CDR3 spells CSVGGTPSNQPQHF. The DNA of the CDR3 is TGCAGCGTGGGGGGGACCCCCTCCAATCAGCCCCAGCATTTT.

The gene calls are TRBV2 and TRBJ2-2, with a tentative D call TRBD1 (6 bases). V gave up 6 bases and J gave up 6 bases, with 11 bases separating them. From germline, CDR1 is SNHLY and CDR2 FYNNEI. The CDR3 has 13 amino acids. The CDR3 DNA is TGTGCCAGCAGCGTACAGGGTGCCGGGGAGCTGTTTTTT. This gives the protein CASSVQGAGELFF.

The chain carries TRBV9 and TRBJ1-1, with D hard to call. The germline V gene has CDR1 SGDLS and CDR2 YYNGEE. CDR3 length: 18 residues. V was trimmed by 0 bases and J by 3 bases, leaving 21 bases between them. For the CDR3, the DNA is TGTGCCAGCAGCGTAGCTACGGGTGGATTGAATTGGGACACTGAAGCTTTCTTT. Its protein is CASSVATGGLNWDTEAFF.

The chain links TRBV5-1 to TRBJ2-3, with 8 bases aligning to TRBD2. The CDR3 is 17 amino acids. J was trimmed by 2 bases and V by 0 bases; bases with no gene match: 8. Per germline, CDR1 SGHRS and CDR2 YFSETQ. The DNA for the CDR3 is TGCGCCAGCAGCTTGGTAAAGCGGGGGACCTACACAGATACGCAGTATTTT. Its translation is CASSLVKRGTYTDTQYF.

V gene TRBV9 combines with J gene TRBJ1-1, with D unresolved. Germline CDR1 is SGDLS and CDR2 is YYNGEE. This CDR3 has 15 residues. V was pared by 4 bases and J by 4 bases, with 17 bases between. The CDR3 reads CASSKLRVSSTEAFF. Written as DNA, the CDR3 is TGTGCCAGCAGCAAACTCCGGGTTAGTAGCACTGAAGCTTTCTTT.

The rearrangement links TRBV9 to TRBJ1-2, with D hard to call. Germline CDR1 is SGDLS and CDR2 is YYNGEE. The V and J ends lost 4 bases and 3 bases respectively, with 19 bases between them. The CDR3 is made up of 16 amino acids. The CDR3 sequence: CASSSRGRGSDYGYTF. The CDR3 bases are TGTGCCAGCAGCTCTAGAGGTAGAGGGTCCGACTATGGCTACACCTTC.

The genes are TRBV7-3 and TRBJ2-7, with D tentatively TRBD2 (5 bases). Germline lookup yields CDR1 SGHTA and CDR2 FQGTGA. Trimming pared 2 bases from V and 3 bases from J, leaving 14 bases between. This CDR3 is built from 15 residues. CDR3 amino acids: CASSLYPGIDYEQYF. In DNA, the CDR3 is TGTGCCAGCAGCTTATATCCGGGGATCGACTACGAGCAGTACTTC.

The rearrangement joins TRBV25-1 to TRBJ2-7; TRBD1 matches 9 bases. The germline CDR1 and CDR2 sequences are MGHDK and SYGVNS. Trimming removed 0 bases from V and 11 bases from J; junction bases left unmatched: 14. There are 16 residues in the CDR3. DNA of the CDR3: TGTGCCAGCAGTGAATATGCCGGGACAGGGAATCCTCGGGAGTACTTC. Its protein product is CASSEYAGTGNPREYF.

This chain's CDR3 is CASILTGGAEAFF. The CDR3 bases are TGTGCCAGCATCCTGACTGGGGGCGCTGAAGCTTTCTTT. The rearrangement links TRBV12-3 or TRBV12-4 to TRBJ1-1, with a tentative D call TRBD1 (6 bases). The CDR3 covers 13 residues. Trimming shortened V by 7 bases and J by 6 bases, and 15 bases separated the two germline ends.

The chain joins TRBV5-5 to TRBJ2-1; TRBD2 agrees at 8 bases. The CDR3 is made up of 17 amino acids. Trimming took 1 base from V and 2 from J; bases not matched to a gene: 8. Germline loops: CDR1 SGHKS, CDR2 YYEKEE (reference sequence). The CDR3 coding sequence is TGTGCCAGCAGCTTGCGGCTAGCGGGCTACCCCTACAATGAGCAGTTCTTC. Protein sequence: CASSLRLAGYPYNEQFF. Using reference TRBV5-5 and TRBJ2-1 for the parts outside the CDR3, the full variable domain is DAGVTQSPTHLIKTRGQQVTLRCSPISGHKSVSWYQQVLGQGPQFIFQYYEKEERGRGNFPDRFSARQFPNYSSELNVNALLLGDSALYLCASSLRLAGYPYNEQFFGPGTRLTVL.

The rearrangement links TRBV4-1 to TRBJ2-7; D uncertain. Trimming stripped 1 base from V and 8 bases from J, with 18 bases between. Per germline, CDR1 MGHRA and CDR2 YSYEKL. This CDR3 region has 15 residues. CDR3 coding DNA: TGCGCCAGCAGCCAAGGAGAGGCCATCTATGGCAAGCAGTACTTC. It translates to CASSQGEAIYGKQYF.

The V call is TRBV5-1, the J call TRBJ1-1; 7 bases fit TRBD1. CDR1 is SGHRS, CDR2 YFSETQ, per germline. Trimming removed 0 bases from V and 1 base from J; junction bases left unmatched: 3. The CDR3 is 15 amino acids. The CDR3 region is CASSLEGQRNTEAFF. The CDR3 DNA follows: TGCGCCAGCAGCTTGGAGGGACAGAGGAACACTGAAGCTTTCTTT. The full variable domain, its missing parts supplied by reference TRBV5-1 and TRBJ1-1, is KAGVTQTPRYLIKTRGQQVTLSCSPISGHRSVSWYQQTPGQGLQFLFEYFSETQRNKGNFPGRFSGRQFSNSRSEMNVSTLELGDSALYLCASSLEGQRNTEAFFGQGTRLTVV.